One sample yielded the 26 T cell receptor beta chains listed below, sequenced in a study of cytomegalovirus exposure and HLA in healthy donors. Generated by immunoSEQ multiplex PCR, the TCRdb table keeps only in-frame clones and is missing some. The sample includes around 190,000 clones, about 82% of them seen just once. Sequenced sample: PBMCs. Source of these receptors: a woman aged 18-29 years in good health and CMV-seronegative.

V and J are TRBV11-3 and TRBJ1-5, with TRBD1 matching 8 bases. The V and J ends lost 6 bases and 6 bases, in that order; junction bases with no gene match: 16. Germline values: CDR1 SGHNT, CDR2 YENEEA. The CDR3 length is 17 residues. The CDR3 is CASSWGQGAWGCQPQHF. DNA of the CDR3: TGTGCCAGCAGTTGGGGCCAGGGGGCATGGGGTTGTCAGCCCCAGCATTTT. Full variable domain (rest looked up from reference TRBV11-3 and TRBJ1-5): EAGVVQSPRYKIIEKKQPVAFWCNPISGHNTLYWYLQNLGQGPELLIRYENEEAVDDSQLPKDRFSAERLKGVDSTLKIQPAELGDSAVYLCASSWGQGAWGCQPQHFGDGTRLSIL.

This clone was seen a handful of times. The chain has TRBV2 and TRBJ1-2; tentative D call: TRBD1 (5 bases). CDR3 length equals 16 residues. Germline V lookup: CDR1 SNHLY, CDR2 FYNNEI. V was shortened by 3 bases and J by 6 bases, with 20 bases between the two germline ends. The CDR3 nucleotides are TGTGCCAGCAGTGAGAAGAGTTGGACATCTAGCGATGGCTACACCTTC. This sequence encodes CASSEKSWTSSDGYTF.

The chain has TRBV6-4 and TRBJ2-2, with TRBD2 matching 8 bases. The CDR3 spans 13 residues. Germline-derived CDR1 and CDR2 are MRHNA and SNTAGT. J was trimmed by 3 bases and V by 6 bases; bases with no gene match: 0. This CDR3 is CASRLADTGELFF. DNA of the CDR3: TGTGCCAGCAGACTAGCGGACACCGGGGAGCTGTTTTTT.

The chain joins TRBV19 to TRBJ1-5; D not certain. Germline lookup yields CDR1 LNHDA and CDR2 SQIVND (reference sequence). The CDR3 loop spans 13 amino acids. V gave up 8 bases and J gave up 5 bases, with 13 bases separating them. For the CDR3, the DNA is TGTGCCAGTGGAGAGGGTCGCGATCAGCCCCAGCATTTT. Its protein product is CASGEGRDQPQHF.

CDR3 loop: CASSLGGQVSETQYF. DNA of the CDR3: TGCGCCAGCAGCTTGGGTGGACAGGTTTCAGAGACCCAGTACTTC. The V and J genes are TRBV5-1 and TRBJ2-5, with 7 bases lining up with TRBD1. The CDR3 runs to 15 residues. The V segment lost 0 bases and the J segment 4 bases; nucleotides outside the gene matches: 6. CDR1 and CDR2 from the germline V gene are SGHRS and YFSETQ. Full variable domain (remainder filled in from reference TRBV5-1 and TRBJ2-5): KAGVTQTPRYLIKTRGQQVTLSCSPISGHRSVSWYQQTPGQGLQFLFEYFSETQRNKGNFPGRFSGRQFSNSRSEMNVSTLELGDSALYLCASSLGGQVSETQYFGPGTRLLVL.

V is TRBV18 and J is TRBJ2-2; a possible D gene is TRBD1 (6 bases). Trimming took off 4 bases at V and 1 base at J, with 10 bases between the two ends. Germline assignment: CDR1 KGHSH and CDR2 LQKENI. The CDR3 has 15 residues. The CDR3 region has the DNA TGTGCCAGCTCACGACAGACAGGGAACACCGGGGAGCTGTTTTTT. It translates to CASSRQTGNTGELFF.

CDR3 residues: CASSYPLPQGKAFF. In DNA, the CDR3 is TGTGCCAGCAGTTACCCCTTGCCTCAGGGGAAAGCTTTCTTT. The genes are TRBV6-6 and TRBJ1-1; D may be TRBD1 (6 bases). In germline, CDR1 is MNHNY, CDR2 SVGAGI (reference sequence). The CDR3 extends over 14 amino acids. V lost 2 bases and J lost 9, with 16 bases in between.

In this sample, this clone turned up a few times. The chain joins TRBV4-1 to TRBJ2-7; 13 nucleotides match TRBD2. V dropped 4 bases and J dropped 3; count of bases not matched to a gene: 6. The germline gives CDR1 MGHRA, CDR2 YSYEKL. The CDR3 has 16 residues. For the CDR3, the DNA is TGCGCCAGCAGCCCGACTAGCGGGAGGATAGGCTACGAGCAGTACTTC. Protein: CASSPTSGRIGYEQYF.

The rearrangement joins TRBV11-3 to TRBJ1-1; possibly TRBD1 for D (6 bases). The V and J ends lost 5 bases and 2 bases respectively, with 12 bases between them. Germline assignment: CDR1 SGHNT and CDR2 YENEEA. The CDR3 has 14 amino acids. CDR3 in amino acids: CASSTGQPNTEAFF. CDR3 coding DNA: TGTGCCAGCAGCACAGGACAGCCAAACACTGAAGCTTTCTTT.

This chain joins TRBV4-2 and TRBJ2-7, with 8 bases that match TRBD1. Germline assignment: CDR1 LGHNA and CDR2 YNFKEQ. With 0 bases clipped from V and 6 bases from J, the junction kept 7 bases outside the gene matches. This CDR3 contains 15 residues. The DNA of the CDR3 is TGTGCCAGCAGCCAAGAGATAGGACAGGGTAGCGAGCAGTACTTC. Translation gives CASSQEIGQGSEQYF.

The V gene is TRBV9, the J gene TRBJ1-1; TRBD1 matches at 10 bases. J lost 3 bases, V lost 4 bases, and 6 bases had no gene match. The CDR3 covers 15 residues. Germline CDR1 is SGDLS and CDR2 is YYNGEE. CDR3 protein: CASSIAGTGDTEAFF. The DNA of the CDR3 is TGTGCCAGCAGCATAGCGGGGACAGGGGACACTGAAGCTTTCTTT. Looking up the rest from reference TRBV9 and TRBJ1-1 gives the full variable domain: DSGVTQTPKHLITATGQRVTLRCSPRSGDLSVYWYQQSLDQGLQFLIQYYNGEERAKGNILERFSAQQFPDLHSELNLSSLELGDSALYFCASSIAGTGDTEAFFGQGTRLTVV.

This clone was seen more than once but under ten times. The chain combines TRBV21-1 with TRBJ1-2; whether TRBD1, the table's D call, matches the DNA was not checked. TRBV21-1 is reported as a pseudogene. The CDR3 spans 14 residues. Written as DNA, the CDR3 is TGTGCCAGCCCCAAAGTGCAGGGGGCGGGGGGCTACACCTTC. Translation: CASPKVQGAGGYTF.

J is TRBJ1-6 and V is TRBV30, with TRBD1 matching over 8 bases. The junction had 4 bases not matched to a gene; V was cut back by 3 bases and J by 0 bases. CDR3 length equals 16 residues. CDR1 and CDR2 (germline): GTSNPN, SVGIG (reference sequence). The CDR3: CAWRRQGSSYNSPLHF. Written as DNA, the CDR3 is TGTGCCTGGAGGCGACAGGGGAGCTCCTATAATTCACCCCTCCACTTT.

This sequence joins TRBV10-3 and TRBJ2-1; 7 bases line up with TRBD1. J was trimmed by 10 bases and V by 6 bases; bases with no gene match: 3. The V gene's germline CDR1 is ENHRY and CDR2 SYGVKD. The CDR3 covers 11 residues. In nucleotides, the CDR3 is TGTGCCATCAGCCAGGGGGACGAGCAGTTCTTC. It specifies CAISQGDEQFF.

J is TRBJ2-5 and V is TRBV6-5, with TRBD2 as a possible D gene (6 bases). Germline CDR1 MNHEY, CDR2 SVGAGI. Trimming shortened V by 7 bases and J by 7 bases, and 19 bases separated the two germline ends. This CDR3 is built from 14 residues. In DNA, the CDR3 is TGTGCCAGCACTGAAAGCCGGGAGCCAAGGACCCAGTACTTC. Translated: CASTESREPRTQYF.

This chain joins TRBV15 and TRBJ2-1; D unclear. Germline lookup yields CDR1 LNHNV and CDR2 YYDKDF (reference sequence). V lost 0 bases, J lost 5 bases, and 2 bases lay in between. This CDR3 comprises 12 residues. The CDR3 region is CATSRDNNEQFF. CDR3 nucleotide sequence: TGTGCCACCAGCAGAGATAACAATGAGCAGTTCTTC.

The chain joins TRBV11-1 to TRBJ2-1, with 8 bases aligning to TRBD2. Trimming at V came to 5 bases and at J to 0 bases, leaving 6 bases not matched to a gene. The CDR3 is made up of 16 amino acids. Germline V CDR1 and CDR2: SGHAT, FQDESV (reference sequence). This CDR3 is CASSRTSGSSYNEQFF. CDR3 nucleotides: TGTGCCAGCAGCCGAACTAGCGGTTCCTCCTACAATGAGCAGTTCTTC.

The chain combines TRBV27 with TRBJ1-4; D is unresolved. V lost 0 bases, J lost 7 bases, and 18 bases lay in between. Germline V gene data show CDR1 as MNHEY and CDR2 as SMNVEV (reference sequence). The CDR3 runs to 17 residues. The CDR3 loop is CASSLSPRRVEGEKLFF. The CDR3 DNA follows: TGTGCCAGCAGTTTATCGCCTAGGAGGGTTGAGGGTGAAAAACTGTTTTTT.

The chain combines TRBV7-8 with TRBJ2-2; maybe TRBD2 (5 bases). Trimming pared 4 bases from V and 5 bases from J, leaving 14 bases between. CDR3 length equals 15 residues. Germline loops: CDR1 SGHVS, CDR2 FQNEAQ. The CDR3 reads CASSSMGAATGELFF. The CDR3 region has the DNA TGTGCCAGCAGCTCGATGGGAGCTGCGACCGGGGAGCTGTTTTTT. Using reference TRBV7-8 and TRBJ2-2 for the parts outside the CDR3, the full variable domain is GAGVSQSPRYKVAKRGQDVALRCDPISGHVSLFWYQQALGQGPEFLTYFQNEAQLDKSGLPSDRFFAERPEGSVSTLKIQRTQQEDSAVYLCASSSMGAATGELFFGEGSRLTVL.

V is TRBV21-1 and J is TRBJ1-1; the table's D call of TRBD1 was not tested on the DNA. TRBV21-1 corresponds to a pseudogene. CDR3 length equals 15 residues. This CDR3 is CASSNSGNTKTEAFF. The CDR3 bases are TGTGCCAGCAGCAACTCAGGGAATACGAAGACTGAAGCTTTCTTT.

The CDR3, as DNA: TGCGCCAGCAGCCAAGAAGGGGAGGGTTTGTTAAAGGCCGGGGAGCTGTTTTTT. It is translated as CASSQEGEGLLKAGELFF. The chain employs TRBV4-1 and TRBJ2-2; TRBD2 matches 7 bases. From germline, CDR1 is MGHRA and CDR2 YSYEKL. The V segment lost 0 bases and the J segment 6 bases; nucleotides outside the gene matches: 13. The CDR3 length is 18 residues.

The chain carries TRBV6-1 and TRBJ1-1, with a tentative D call TRBD1 (6 bases). V lost 3 bases and J 7 bases, leaving 15 bases between the germline ends. This CDR3 is built from 14 residues. Per the germline V gene, CDR1 is MNHNS and CDR2 is SASEGT. The CDR3 loop is CASSDGTKTNEAFF. The DNA of the CDR3 is TGTGCCAGCAGTGACGGGACAAAGACTAATGAAGCTTTCTTT.

The J gene is TRBJ1-4, the V gene TRBV18; D call uncertain. This CDR3 comprises 14 residues. Germline V gene lookup returns CDR1 KGHSH and CDR2 LQKENI. Trimming took 0 bases from V and 8 from J, leaving 10 bases between them. This CDR3 reads CASSPPTREEKLFF. CDR3 coding DNA: TGTGCCAGCTCACCACCCACGAGGGAGGAAAAACTGTTTTTT.

The V call is TRBV28, the J call TRBJ2-7; TRBD1 aligns across 11 bases. V shed 3 bases, J shed 2 bases, and the junction held 3 bases outside the gene matches. Per germline, CDR1 MDHEN and CDR2 SYDVKM. The CDR3 extends over 15 amino acids. CDR3 sequence (DNA): TGTGCCAGCAGTTTGGTGGGACAGGGGGCCTACGAGCAGTACTTC. It is translated as CASSLVGQGAYEQYF.

The genes are TRBV14 and TRBJ1-1; no reliable D call. This CDR3 is built from 13 residues. Germline loops: CDR1 SGHDN, CDR2 FVKESK. Trimming shortened V by 4 bases and J by 10 bases, and 16 bases separated the two germline ends. CDR3 residues: CASSPVGGLGAFF. Written as DNA, the CDR3 is TGTGCCAGCAGCCCCGTCGGAGGGTTGGGAGCTTTCTTT.

The CDR3 DNA is TGTGCCAGCAGCCGAGGGGAGGGAGCCTACAATGAGCAGTTCTTC. Encoded protein: CASSRGEGAYNEQFF. This rearrangement joins TRBV11-3 to TRBJ2-1; 7 nucleotides agree with TRBD2. With 5 bases clipped from V and 2 bases from J, the junction kept 6 bases outside the gene matches. CDR1 SGHNT and CDR2 YENEEA come from the germline V gene. The CDR3 covers 15 residues.